The rows below give T cell receptor beta chains drawn from one sample of a study of siplizumab effects on memory and regulatory T cells. TCRdb keeps only in-frame clones here, not all; method: immunoSEQ multiplex PCR. The table shows around 100,000 clones, with 80% to 95% occurring only once. Specimen: CD4+ T cells sorted from blood. The receptors shown here come from a human donor in good health. CDR3s include the opening cysteine and the closing phenylalanine or tryptophan. The D gene is left open where the match is weak. Size values are once, few and many counts, or a class for expanded clones, and some rows have none.

V	size	D	J	CDR3	DNA
TRBV2	NA	NA	TRBJ2-1	CASSARDTSSYNEQFF	TGTGCCAGCAGTGCACGAGACACCAGCTCCTACAATGAGCAGTTCTTC
TRBV5-1	few	NA	TRBJ2-3	CASSFRDTQYF	TGCGCCAGCAGCTTTAGAGATACGCAGTATTTT
TRBV2	NA	NA	TRBJ1-2	CASSEDRRDYGYTF	TGTGCCAGCAGTGAAGACAGGAGGGACTATGGCTACACCTTC
TRBV11-2	NA	NA	TRBJ1-4	CASSLSSGNEKLFF	TGTGCCAGCAGCCTCAGTAGTGGTAATGAAAAACTGTTTTTT
TRBV7-6	NA	TRBD1	TRBJ2-7	CASSIGTGVYEQYF	TGTGCCAGCAGTATCGGGACAGGGGTCTACGAGCAGTACTTC
TRBV28	NA	TRBD2	TRBJ2-3	CASSSGTRGTQYF	TGTGCCAGCAGTTCCGGGACTAGAGGTACGCAGTATTTT
TRBV28	once	TRBD2	TRBJ2-1	CASSEPSGRAYNEQFF	TGTGCCAGCAGCGAACCTAGCGGGAGGGCTTACAATGAGCAGTTCTTC
TRBV7-3	once	NA	TRBJ2-7	CASSLSRGEQYF	TGTGCCAGCAGCTTAAGCCGGGGCGAGCAGTACTTC
TRBV19	NA	TRBD2	TRBJ2-1	CASSKTSGSAYNEQFF	TGTGCCAGTAGTAAAACTAGCGGGAGTGCCTACAATGAGCAGTTCTTC
TRBV7-6	NA	TRBD1	TRBJ2-7	CASSQGQGNPYEQYF	TGTGCCAGCAGCCAAGGACAGGGGAACCCCTACGAGCAGTACTTC
TRBV6-6	NA	TRBD1	TRBJ1-5	CASSRDRGNQPQHF	TGTGCCAGCAGCCGGGACAGGGGCAATCAGCCCCAGCATTTT
TRBV10-3	NA	NA	TRBJ2-4	CAISEGKGLAKNIQYF	TGTGCCATCAGTGAAGGGAAGGGCCTAGCCAAAAACATTCAGTACTTC
TRBV28	NA	NA	TRBJ2-1	CASSPGLNSYNEQFF	TGTGCCAGCAGCCCCGGACTGAACTCCTACAATGAGCAGTTCTTC
TRBV6-1	NA	TRBD1	TRBJ1-1	CASSYDRGEAFF	TGTGCCAGCAGCTATGACAGGGGCGAAGCTTTCTTT
TRBV25-1	NA	TRBD1	TRBJ2-1	CASSNHPGQGNSYNEQFF	TGTGCCAGCAGCAACCATCCGGGACAGGGCAACTCCTACAATGAGCAGTTCTTC
TRBV7-9	NA	NA	TRBJ1-2	CASSLGQNLYGYTF	TGTGCCAGCAGCTTGGGGCAGAACCTCTATGGCTACACCTTC
TRBV13	NA	NA	TRBJ2-7	CASRLARARGFYEQYF	TGTGCCAGCAGGTTGGCCCGGGCCAGGGGATTCTACGAGCAGTACTTC
TRBV29-1	NA	NA	TRBJ2-1	CSVDYNEQFF	TGCAGCGTTGACTACAATGAGCAGTTCTTC
TRBV5-4	NA	NA	TRBJ2-5	CASSLVTEETQYF	TGTGCCAGCAGCTTGGTTACTGAAGAGACCCAGTACTTC
TRBV19	NA	NA	TRBJ2-2	CASSLSSNTGELFF	TGTGCCAGTAGTCTAAGCAGTAACACCGGGGAGCTGTTTTTT
TRBV7-6	NA	TRBD1	TRBJ1-6	CASSLADRGNRSPLHF	TGTGCCAGCAGCTTAGCGGACAGGGGAAATCGATCACCCCTCCACTTT
TRBV4-1	NA	TRBD1	TRBJ2-3	CASSQEVQGVADTQYF	TGCGCCAGCAGCCAAGAGGTACAGGGGGTCGCAGATACGCAGTATTTT
TRBV2	once	NA	TRBJ1-6	CASNRNSPLHF	TGTGCCAGCAATAGGAATTCACCCCTCCACTTT
TRBV7-9	NA	NA	TRBJ2-7	CASSLSNDEQYF	TGTGCCAGCAGCCTATCGAATGACGAGCAGTACTTC
TRBV5-1	NA	NA	TRBJ1-2	CASSSQGFVGYTF	TGCGCCAGCAGCTCGCAGGGGTTCGTTGGCTACACCTTC
TRBV11-2	NA	NA	TRBJ1-4	CASSLDRGPNEKLFF	TGTGCCAGCAGCTTAGACCGAGGACCTAATGAAAAACTGTTTTTT
TRBV7-9	NA	NA	TRBJ1-4	CASSLIGQINEKLFF	TGTGCCAGCAGCTTAATTGGTCAGATTAATGAAAAACTGTTTTTT
TRBV10-1	NA	TRBD1	TRBJ1-5	CASRYRGNQPQHF	TGCGCCAGTAGATACAGGGGGAACCAGCCCCAGCATTTT
TRBV28	NA	NA	TRBJ1-5	CATSRGSIHQPQHF	TGTGCCACCTCAAGGGGATCGATTCATCAGCCCCAGCATTTT
TRBV19	NA	NA	TRBJ2-1	CATTQGGRVNEQFF	TGTGCCACCACTCAGGGGGGAAGGGTTAATGAGCAGTTCTTC
TRBV5-1	NA	NA	TRBJ1-2	CASSLMGPSYGYTF	TGCGCCAGCAGCTTGATGGGTCCCAGCTATGGCTACACCTTC
TRBV5-1	NA	TRBD1	TRBJ1-5	CASSLGQGGINQPQHF	TGCGCCAGCAGCTTGGGACAGGGTGGGATTAATCAGCCCCAGCATTTT
TRBV4-2	NA	NA	TRBJ2-2	CASSQMRRVAGELFF	TGTGCCAGCAGCCAGATGAGACGGGTTGCCGGGGAGCTGTTTTTT
TRBV5-6	NA	NA	TRBJ2-5	CASSLTQETQYF	TGTGCCAGCAGCTTGACCCAAGAGACCCAGTACTTC
TRBV6-5	NA	NA	TRBJ1-2	CASRRGPNYGYTF	TGTGCCAGCAGACGGGGACCTAACTATGGCTACACCTTC
TRBV6-5	NA	NA	TRBJ1-1	CASSYSGLEAFF	TGTGCCAGCAGTTACTCGGGGTTAGAAGCTTTCTTT
TRBV27	NA	TRBD2	TRBJ2-1	CASSVLAGGSGNEQFF	TGTGCCAGCAGTGTCCTAGCGGGAGGAAGCGGAAATGAGCAGTTCTTC
TRBV29-1	NA	TRBD1	TRBJ1-2	CSVSDRGYGYTF	TGCAGCGTTTCGGACAGGGGATATGGCTACACCTTC
TRBV19	NA	TRBD2	TRBJ2-1	CASSPTLGGMHEQFF	TGTGCCAGTAGCCCAACCCTCGGGGGGATGCATGAGCAGTTCTTC
TRBV7-9	NA	NA	TRBJ2-5	CASSLYRTKQETQYF	TGTGCCAGCAGTCTCTATCGGACTAAACAAGAGACCCAGTACTTC
TRBV9	once	NA	TRBJ2-1	CASSGPGRGSYNEQFF	TGTGCCAGCAGCGGCCCGGGGCGGGGTTCCTACAATGAGCAGTTCTTC
TRBV11-2	once	TRBD1	TRBJ1-1	CASSSAIGQGNTEAFF	TGTGCCAGCAGCTCAGCAATCGGACAGGGGAACACTGAAGCTTTCTTT
TRBV7-2	NA	NA	TRBJ2-7	CASSLDRATYEQYF	TGTGCCAGCAGCTTAGACAGGGCTACCTACGAGCAGTACTTC
TRBV27	once	NA	TRBJ2-5	CASSRSGVETQYF	TGTGCCAGCAGTCGCTCAGGGGTAGAGACCCAGTACTTC
TRBV29-1	NA	NA	TRBJ2-7	CSVAGTSYEQYF	TGCAGCGTTGCCGGGACCTCCTACGAGCAGTACTTC
TRBV6-1	few	NA	TRBJ1-5	CASSDRGQPNQPQHF	TGTGCCAGCAGTGATCGCGGACAGCCCAATCAGCCCCAGCATTTT
TRBV5-1	NA	TRBD1	TRBJ1-3	CASSLGQGGTIYF	TGCGCCAGCAGCTTGGGGCAGGGGGGCACCATATATTTT
TRBV29-1	NA	NA	TRBJ1-2	CSAQRGRQGYTF	TGCAGCGCCCAACGGGGAAGGCAGGGCTACACCTTC
TRBV7-7	NA	NA	TRBJ2-2	CASSLQQVNTGELFF	TGTGCCAGCAGCTTACAACAAGTTAACACCGGGGAGCTGTTTTTT
TRBV6-4	NA	NA	TRBJ1-2	CASSDSGSDYGYTF	TGTGCCAGCAGTGACTCAGGCAGCGACTATGGCTACACCTTC
TRBV6-1	once	TRBD1	TRBJ1-1	CASSEVYRGLGRTEAFF	TGTGCCAGCAGTGAAGTGTACAGGGGGCTAGGCCGAACTGAAGCTTTCTTT
TRBV5-4	NA	TRBD1	TRBJ1-2	CASSFGQGLSYGYTF	TGTGCCAGCAGCTTTGGACAGGGCCTTAGCTATGGCTACACCTTC